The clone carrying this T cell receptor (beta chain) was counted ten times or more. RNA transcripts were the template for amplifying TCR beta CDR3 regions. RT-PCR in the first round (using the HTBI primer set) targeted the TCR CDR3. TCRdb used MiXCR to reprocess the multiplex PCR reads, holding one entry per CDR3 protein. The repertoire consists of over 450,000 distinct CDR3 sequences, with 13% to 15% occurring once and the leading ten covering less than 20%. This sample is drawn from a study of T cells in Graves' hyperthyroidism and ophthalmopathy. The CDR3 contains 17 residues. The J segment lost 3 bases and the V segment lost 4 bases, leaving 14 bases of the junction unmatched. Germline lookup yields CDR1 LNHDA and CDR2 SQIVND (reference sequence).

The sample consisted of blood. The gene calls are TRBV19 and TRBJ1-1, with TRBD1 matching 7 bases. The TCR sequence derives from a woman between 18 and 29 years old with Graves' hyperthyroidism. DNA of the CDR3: TGTGCCAGTAGTACCCAAACAGACAGGGACTGGGACACTGAAGCTTTCTTT. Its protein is CASSTQTDRDWDTEAFF.